This TCR beta chain derives from a study of blood T cell repertoires in COVID-19. The overall study: Nucleic acid was either cDNA or gDNA, and it came from T cells, B-cell-depleted T cells, or PBMCs.

J was trimmed by 0 bases and V by 3 bases; bases with no gene match: 16. Germline V CDR1 and CDR2: KGHSH, LQKENI. This CDR3 has 19 residues. Using immunoSEQ multiplex PCR, the repertoire was profiled, and TCRdb retains in-frame clones only, with some absent. The sample records about 310,000 clones, around 86% being singletons. The rearrangement joins TRBV18 to TRBJ1-2, with 7 bases fitting TRBD1. The sequence came from a man aged 45-65 years with active or convalescent COVID-19. The specimen sequenced was peripheral blood. This chain's CDR3 is CASSPRLRIGQDTNYGYTF. CDR3 DNA sequence: TGTGCCAGCTCACCTAGACTGAGGATCGGACAGGACACTAACTATGGCTACACCTTC.